This passage covers 12 T cell receptor beta chains from one sample sequenced in a study of naive and memory T cell subsets. TCR cDNA received a 3' ligated oligonucleotide that carried a UMI. Amplification of ligated cDNA took four PCR rounds with SP2 and nested alpha and beta constant primers. TCRdb used MiXCR to reprocess the 5' RACE reads, holding one entry per CDR3 protein. The profile shows roughly 56,000 distinct CDR3 sequences, approximately 7.2% of them singletons. The receptors shown here come from a male donor in good health.

This clonotype was seen more than once but under ten times. The V gene is TRBV3-1, the J gene TRBJ2-5; 9 bases are shared with TRBD1. The V segment lost 2 bases and the J segment 1 base; nucleotides outside the gene matches: 5. Germline CDR1 is LGHDT and CDR2 is YNNKEL (reference sequence). The length of the CDR3 is 16 residues. CDR3 nucleotides: TGTGCCAGCAGCCAACGGGACAGGGCTCCCCAAGAGACCCAGTACTTC. Its translation is CASSQRDRAPQETQYF.

The chain carries TRBV12-3 or TRBV12-4 and TRBJ2-7; 7 bases are a match to TRBD2. This CDR3 contains 11 residues. V trimming: 6 bases; J trimming: 6 bases; junction bases outside the gene matches: 2. The CDR3 bases are TGTGCCAGCAGGTCTAGCGGCGAGCAGTACTTC. Amino acids: CASRSSGEQYF.

The chain combines TRBV6-6 with TRBJ1-2; tentatively, D is TRBD1 (5 bases). Germline V gene sequence: CDR1 MNHNY, CDR2 SVGAGI (reference sequence). CDR3 length equals 14 residues. Deletions cut 9 bases from V and 4 bases from J, with 18 bases between. The chain's CDR3 is CASLAGTAAYGYTF. As DNA, the CDR3 is TGTGCCAGTCTCGCCGGGACGGCAGCCTATGGCTACACCTTC.

This clonotype was found many times. This chain links TRBV2 with TRBJ1-3; D unclear. CDR1 is SNHLY, CDR2 FYNNEI, per germline. The CDR3 loop spans 15 amino acids. V gave up 7 bases and J gave up 0 bases, with 13 bases separating them. The CDR3 nucleotides read TGTGCCAGCATCCTGGAGGGCCGCTCTGGAAACACCATATATTTT. Its protein product is CASILEGRSGNTIYF.

This clonotype was detected many times. This sequence joins TRBV5-1 and TRBJ2-7; tentatively, D is TRBD1 (5 bases). Germline-derived CDR1 and CDR2 are SGHRS and YFSETQ. The CDR3 loop spans 14 amino acids. V was pared by 4 bases and J by 2 bases, with 13 bases between. In nucleotides, the CDR3 is TGCGCCAGCAGCCACGACAGTGGTGCCTACGAGCAGTACTTC. It yields the protein CASSHDSGAYEQYF. Using reference TRBV5-1 and TRBJ2-7 for the parts outside the CDR3, the full variable domain is KAGVTQTPRYLIKTRGQQVTLSCSPISGHRSVSWYQQTPGQGLQFLFEYFSETQRNKGNFPGRFSGRQFSNSRSEMNVSTLELGDSALYLCASSHDSGAYEQYFGPGTRLTVT.

This clonotype has a count of ten or more. V is TRBV12-3 or TRBV12-4 and J is TRBJ2-5, with 12 bases lining up with TRBD2. The CDR3 runs to 16 residues. The V and J ends lost 6 bases and 2 bases, in that order; junction bases with no gene match: 7. Here the CDR3 DNA reads TGTGCCAGCAGACAACTAGCGGGAGGCGAACAAGAGACCCAGTACTTC. Translation gives CASRQLAGGEQETQYF.

This clonotype has at least ten counts. The chain uses TRBV7-9 and TRBJ2-7; D possibly corresponds to TRBD2 (5 bases). The V and J ends lost 1 base and 2 bases respectively, with 9 bases between them. Germline V gives CDR1 SEHNR, CDR2 FQNEAQ (reference sequence). CDR3 length: 14 amino acids. The DNA for the CDR3 is TGTGCCAGCAGCTTAGGGCTGGGAGCCTACGAGCAGTACTTC. Protein sequence: CASSLGLGAYEQYF. Full variable domain (rest looked up from reference TRBV7-9 and TRBJ2-7): DTGVSQNPRHKITKRGQNVTFRCDPISEHNRLYWYRQTLGQGPEFLTYFQNEAQLEKSRLLSDRFSAERPKGSFSTLEIQRTEQGDSAMYLCASSLGLGAYEQYFGPGTRLTVT.

The chain links TRBV12-3 or TRBV12-4 to TRBJ2-1; possibly TRBD1 for D (7 bases). The V gene lost 7 bases and the J gene lost 0 bases, with 13 bases spanning the gap. CDR3 length: 15 amino acids. The CDR3 sequence is CASNSGGLSYNEQFF. The CDR3 DNA reads TGTGCCAGCAACTCAGGGGGGCTCTCCTACAATGAGCAGTTCTTC.

This clonotype was counted a few times. This chain links TRBV10-3 with TRBJ2-7; tentative D call: TRBD2 (7 bases). The germline V gene encodes CDR1 ENHRY and CDR2 SYGVKD. CDR3 length: 13 amino acids. Trimming stripped 4 bases from V and 7 bases from J, with 14 bases between. CDR3 region: CAISGGGPLEQYF. CDR3 nucleotides: TGTGCCATCAGTGGGGGGGGCCCTTTGGAGCAGTACTTC.

This clonotype was counted between two and nine times. The chain carries TRBV7-8 and TRBJ2-1; D is unclear. Germline V gene data show CDR1 as SGHVS and CDR2 as FQNEAQ. The CDR3 sequence is 17 residues long. With 2 bases removed from V and 0 bases from J, the gap between germline ends came to 14 bases. The CDR3 loop reads CASSLSTGRSSYNEQFF. CDR3 DNA sequence: TGTGCCAGCAGCTTAAGTACGGGTCGGAGCTCCTACAATGAGCAGTTCTTC. Supplemented by reference TRBV7-8 and TRBJ2-1, the full variable domain reads GAGVSQSPRYKVAKRGQDVALRCDPISGHVSLFWYQQALGQGPEFLTYFQNEAQLDKSGLPSDRFFAERPEGSVSTLKIQRTQQEDSAVYLCASSLSTGRSSYNEQFFGPGTRLTVL.

The rearrangement links TRBV5-1 to TRBJ1-4; 8 bases line up with TRBD1. V shed 4 bases, J shed 5 bases, and the junction held 4 bases outside the gene matches. The CDR3 totals 14 residues. Germline V gene sequence: CDR1 SGHRS, CDR2 YFSETQ. In nucleotides, the CDR3 is TGCGCCAGCAGCCCGGGACAGGCCAATGAAAAACTGTTTTTT. Encoded protein: CASSPGQANEKLFF.

This clonotype appeared a few times. The chain employs TRBV12-3 or TRBV12-4 and TRBJ1-6, with a possible D match to TRBD1 (5 bases). Trimming took 6 bases from V and 1 from J, leaving 10 bases between them. This CDR3 comprises 15 residues. The CDR3 bases are TGTGCCAGCAGAGCCAGGGAGTCCTATAATTCACCCCTCCACTTT. This gives the protein CASRARESYNSPLHF.